The T cell receptor (beta chain) described here comes from a study of spatial heterogeneity in lung cancer. Study information: Detection consistently yielded more beta chains than alpha chains.

The V end was cut by 2 bases, the J end by 5 bases, with 15 bases between. Germline CDR1 MNHEY, CDR2 SVGAGI. The CDR3 is 15 amino acids. Time point specified: sample taken at primary tumor resection. The sequenced material consisted of unsorted whole RNA from tumor, nontumor lung or frozen PBMC. From the 5' RACE reads, TCRdb called clonotypes with MiXCR, one entry per CDR3 protein. The sample has 60,000 to 90,000 distinct CDR3 sequences; about an eighth are singletons. The clonotype was recovered from a male donor with early-stage non-small cell lung cancer. The gene calls are TRBV6-5 and TRBJ1-1; the D gene is possibly TRBD1 (5 bases). Sequencing used PBMCs, obtained at surgery. The CDR3 sequence: CASSYSRVGPTEAFF. The CDR3 region has the DNA TGTGCCAGCAGTTACAGCAGGGTGGGGCCGACTGAAGCTTTCTTT.